Below are 11 T cell receptor beta chains sequenced from a single sample in a study of response to subunit inactivated influenza vaccine. TCRdb recomputed calls from the RT-PCR reads with MiXCR, one row per CDR3 protein. The sample contains fewer than 400,000 distinct CDR3 sequences, roughly 22% of which appear only once. Specimen: PBMCs from blood, collected about 20 months after vaccination. Receptors originate from a man between 50 and 75 years old who received an inactivated influenza vaccine.

The chain couples TRBV19 to TRBJ1-4; D gene uncertain. The V gene lost 4 bases and the J gene lost 8 bases, with 17 bases spanning the gap. CDR3 length: 15 residues. Germline CDR1 is LNHDA and CDR2 is SQIVND (reference sequence). Written as DNA, the CDR3 is TGTGCCAGTAGTACCCTTCCTGCGTTAGACGAAAAACTGTTTTTT. It encodes CASSTLPALDEKLFF.

V usage is TRBV6-2 or TRBV6-3 and J usage is TRBJ1-5; TRBD1 aligns across 10 bases. Trimming took 2 bases from V and 2 from J; bases not matched to a gene: 6. The CDR3 has 17 residues. CDR1 and CDR2 (germline): MNHEY, SVGEGT. The CDR3 DNA follows: TGTGCCAGCAGTTACCGGGACAGGGGTTTGGGCAATCAGCCCCAGCATTTT. Its protein is CASSYRDRGLGNQPQHF.

This clonotype showed up just a few times. The chain couples TRBV5-1 to TRBJ2-7; D gene ambiguous. Germline values: CDR1 SGHRS, CDR2 YFSETQ. CDR3 length: 14 amino acids. The ends were cut back, 4 bases at V and 2 bases at J, with 13 bases in the middle. The CDR3 DNA reads TGCGCCAGCAGCCCGACGGGCAGAACCTACGAGCAGTACTTC. It is translated as CASSPTGRTYEQYF. The full variable domain, its missing parts supplied by reference TRBV5-1 and TRBJ2-7, is KAGVTQTPRYLIKTRGQQVTLSCSPISGHRSVSWYQQTPGQGLQFLFEYFSETQRNKGNFPGRFSGRQFSNSRSEMNVSTLELGDSALYLCASSPTGRTYEQYFGPGTRLTVT.

This clonotype occurred a few times. V usage is TRBV27 and J usage is TRBJ2-7; 12 bases match TRBD1. V dropped 3 bases and J dropped 2; count of bases not matched to a gene: 17. Germline values: CDR1 MNHEY, CDR2 SMNVEV (reference sequence). This CDR3 contains 20 residues. CDR3 nucleotides: TGTGCCAGCAGTTTGAGGGGGGCTGGGACAGGGGGCGCGAGGGCCTACGAGCAGTACTTC. Translated, it gives CASSLRGAGTGGARAYEQYF.

This clonotype was seen a handful of times. The chain carries TRBV2 and TRBJ2-3; D may be TRBD1 (6 bases). From germline, CDR1 is SNHLY and CDR2 FYNNEI. CDR3 length: 17 residues. The germline V and J ends were trimmed by 0 bases and 4 bases, with 17 bases remaining between them. The CDR3 nucleotides read TGTGCCAGCAGTGAAGCGCAGTCAGGGGTTGCCGCAGATACGCAGTATTTT. This gives the protein CASSEAQSGVAADTQYF.

V usage is TRBV15 and J usage is TRBJ1-5, with D perhaps TRBD1 (5 bases). Germline lookup yields CDR1 LNHNV and CDR2 YYDKDF (reference sequence). The CDR3 is 16 amino acids. Trimming took 1 base from V and 7 from J, leaving 17 bases between them. CDR3 nucleotides: TGTGCCACCAGCAGAGGGGATACAGGCTCTAGGCAGCCCCAGCATTTT. Translated, it gives CATSRGDTGSRQPQHF.

The chain employs TRBV27 and TRBJ1-4; maybe TRBD1 (6 bases). Per the germline V gene, CDR1 is MNHEY and CDR2 is SMNVEV (reference sequence). The V end was cut by 4 bases, the J end by 3 bases, with 9 bases between. The CDR3 length is 14 residues. CDR3 protein: CASSSGGPNEKLFF. The CDR3 DNA is TGTGCCAGCAGTTCGGGGGGCCCTAATGAAAAACTGTTTTTT.

CDR3 in amino acids: CASSLASLAGPLQETQYF. The CDR3 DNA follows: TGTGCCAGCAGCTTAGCGAGTCTAGCGGGACCCCTCCAAGAGACCCAGTACTTC. The rearrangement joins TRBV7-2 to TRBJ2-5; 9 nucleotides match TRBD2. With 0 bases clipped from V and 1 base from J, the junction kept 9 bases outside the gene matches. Germline CDR1 is SGHTA and CDR2 is FQGNSA. The CDR3 sequence is 18 residues long.

The chain is built from TRBV7-9 and TRBJ1-6, with D possibly matching TRBD1 (5 bases). CDR3 length equals 15 residues. Trimming stripped 4 bases from V and 10 bases from J, with 17 bases between. The germline CDR1 and CDR2 sequences are SEHNR and FQNEAQ (reference sequence). CDR3 DNA sequence: TGTGCCAGCAGCTCGATGACACTAAGGGACTCACCCCTCCACTTT. Encoded protein: CASSSMTLRDSPLHF.

This clonotype was picked up a small number of times. This sequence joins TRBV11-2 and TRBJ2-1; D not certain. The CDR3 has 11 amino acids. The germline V and J ends were trimmed by 5 bases and 9 bases, with 8 bases remaining between them. Germline V gene data show CDR1 as SGHAT and CDR2 as FQNNGV. For the CDR3, the DNA is TGTGCCAGCAGCCGTAGTTTTGAGCAGTTCTTC. Protein: CASSRSFEQFF.

A few counts support this clonotype. The gene calls are TRBV19 and TRBJ1-2; D ambiguous. The CDR3 length is 14 residues. The germline V gene encodes CDR1 LNHDA and CDR2 SQIVND (reference sequence). Trimming shortened V by 2 bases and J by 4 bases, and 11 bases separated the two germline ends. DNA for the CDR3: TGTGCCAGTAGTATACAGTATCCGGGCTATGGCTACACCTTC. As protein: CASSIQYPGYGYTF.